This TCR beta chain was sequenced during a study of T cells expressing NK-cell markers. Study-level background: The study drew TCR beta repertoires from sorted CD3+CD56+NKG2C+, CD3+CD56+NKG2C- and CD3+CD56-NKG2C+ T cells. Among the eight sequenced donors, seven tested HCMV-seropositive and one tested seronegative.

Points on this clonotype: The target antigen is unknown.

General study results and limits: Dominant NKG2C+ clonotype frequencies of about 1.0-7.0% of CD8+ T cells were measured in 5 or 6 donors.

This CDR3 contains 16 residues. Germline CDR1 reads SEHNR; CDR2 reads FQNEAQ (reference sequence). With UMIs, 5'RACE template switching was used to make TCR beta cDNA. TCRdb processed the 5' RACE reads again and assigns one entry to each CDR3 protein, with no DNA. This sample contains approximately 22,000 distinct CDR3 sequences. Sample: blood T cells: a sorted CD56 or NKG2C T cell subset, CD4+ or CD8+ T cells, or bulk PBMC T cells (not recorded which). The clonotype was recovered from a man aged 18 to 69 in good health. This chain links TRBV7-9 with TRBJ2-3. The CDR3 spells CASSSRPFSSTDTQYF. The full variable domain, completed using reference TRBV7-9 and TRBJ2-3, is DTGVSQNPRHKITKRGQNVTFRCDPISEHNRLYWYRQTLGQGPEFLTYFQNEAQLEKSRLLSDRFSAERPKGSFSTLEIQRTEQGDSAMYLCASSSRPFSSTDTQYFGPGTRLTVL.